Listed below are T cell receptor beta chains from one sample, sequenced in a study of cytomegalovirus exposure and HLA in healthy donors. TCRdb's copy holds only in-frame clones and misses some; the assay was immunoSEQ multiplex PCR. Of 60,000 to 70,000 clones listed, roughly 77% are singletons. Source material: PBMCs. All receptors derive from a woman between 25 and 40 years old in good health and CMV-seronegative. Both conserved end residues are part of each CDR3. D genes are given only for firm matches. Not all rows give a size; the values are once, few, many and, for expanded clones, a class.

d_gene: -
j_gene: TRBJ2-3
v_gene: TRBV29-1
abundance: once
CDR3aa: CSVKGGQRLDTQYF
CDR3nt: TGCAGCGTCAAGGGGGGACAGCGACTAGATACGCAGTATTTT

d_gene: -
j_gene: TRBJ2-3
v_gene: TRBV19
abundance: few
CDR3aa: CASSMREADTQYF
CDR3nt: TGTGCCAGTAGTATGAGGGAGGCAGATACGCAGTATTTT

d_gene: TRBD1
j_gene: TRBJ1-1
v_gene: TRBV28
abundance: -
CDR3aa: CASRTGILTEAFF
CDR3nt: TGTGCCAGCAGGACAGGGATACTTACTGAAGCTTTCTTT

d_gene: -
j_gene: TRBJ1-4
v_gene: TRBV6-1
abundance: -
CDR3aa: CASSERGAEKLFF
CDR3nt: TGTGCCAGCAGTGAGCGGGGGGCCGAAAAACTGTTTTTT

d_gene: TRBD1
j_gene: TRBJ2-1
v_gene: TRBV10-2
abundance: -
CDR3aa: CASSELQGLRYNEQFF
CDR3nt: TGCGCCAGCAGTGAGTTACAGGGGCTCAGGTACAATGAGCAGTTCTTC

d_gene: -
j_gene: TRBJ1-2
v_gene: TRBV7-2
abundance: -
CDR3aa: CASSPTANYGYTF
CDR3nt: TGTGCCAGCAGCCCGACAGCTAACTATGGCTACACCTTC

d_gene: -
j_gene: TRBJ2-7
v_gene: TRBV11-3
abundance: -
CDR3aa: CASSLDQTYEQYF
CDR3nt: TGTGCCAGCAGCTTAGACCAGACCTACGAGCAGTACTTC

d_gene: -
j_gene: TRBJ2-2
v_gene: TRBV28
abundance: few
CDR3aa: CASSPPPGHSITGELFF
CDR3nt: TGTGCCAGCAGTCCGCCGCCGGGACACTCGATCACCGGGGAGCTGTTTTTT

d_gene: -
j_gene: TRBJ2-1
v_gene: TRBV7-6
abundance: -
CDR3aa: CASSLQDYSEQFF
CDR3nt: TGTGCCAGCAGCCTTCAGGATTACAGCGAGCAGTTCTTC

d_gene: TRBD2
j_gene: TRBJ2-1
v_gene: TRBV6-5
abundance: -
CDR3aa: CASSSPSGGAHEQFF
CDR3nt: TGTGCCAGCAGTAGCCCTAGCGGGGGGGCCCATGAGCAGTTCTTC

d_gene: -
j_gene: TRBJ1-4
v_gene: TRBV30
abundance: -
CDR3aa: CAWSSATNEKLFF
CDR3nt: TGTGCCTGGAGTTCTGCAACTAATGAAAAACTGTTTTTT

d_gene: TRBD2
j_gene: TRBJ2-7
v_gene: TRBV6-5
abundance: -
CDR3aa: CASSYASGNYEQYF
CDR3nt: TGTGCCAGCAGTTACGCTAGCGGGAACTACGAGCAGTACTTC

d_gene: TRBD1
j_gene: TRBJ2-3
v_gene: TRBV10-1
abundance: few
CDR3aa: CATQDREDTDTQYF
CDR3nt: TGCGCCACCCAGGACAGGGAAGACACAGATACGCAGTATTTT

d_gene: -
j_gene: TRBJ2-1
v_gene: TRBV7-8
abundance: -
CDR3aa: CASSLVVPSGSPYNEQFF
CDR3nt: TGTGCCAGCAGCTTAGTGGTCCCTTCCGGGTCGCCCTACAATGAGCAGTTCTTC

d_gene: TRBD1
j_gene: TRBJ2-5
v_gene: TRBV7-9
abundance: -
CDR3aa: CASSPQGALETQYF
CDR3nt: TGTGCCAGCAGCCCACAGGGGGCCCTAGAGACCCAGTACTTC

d_gene: -
j_gene: TRBJ1-6
v_gene: TRBV5-6
abundance: many
CDR3aa: CASSFRGSYNSPLHF
CDR3nt: TGTGCCAGCAGCTTTCGGGGATCCTATAATTCACCCCTCCACTTT

d_gene: TRBD1
j_gene: TRBJ2-5
v_gene: TRBV12-5
abundance: -
CDR3aa: CASGLIRGREETQYF
CDR3nt: TGTGCTAGTGGTTTGATCAGGGGGCGGGAAGAGACCCAGTACTTC

d_gene: -
j_gene: TRBJ1-4
v_gene: TRBV6-5
abundance: few
CDR3aa: CASSYTTGEKLFF
CDR3nt: TGTGCCAGCAGTTACACGACGGGGGAAAAACTGTTTTTT

d_gene: TRBD1
j_gene: TRBJ1-1
v_gene: TRBV7-6
abundance: -
CDR3aa: CASSLEDRGVAEAFF
CDR3nt: TGTGCCAGCAGCTTAGAAGACAGGGGTGTTGCTGAAGCTTTCTTT

d_gene: -
j_gene: TRBJ2-1
v_gene: TRBV29-1
abundance: -
CDR3aa: CSVDLDRNEQFF
CDR3nt: TGCAGCGTTGACCTAGACCGCAATGAGCAGTTCTTC

d_gene: -
j_gene: TRBJ2-2
v_gene: TRBV6-1
abundance: once
CDR3aa: CASRGRFDTGELFF
CDR3nt: TGTGCCAGCAGGGGGCGCTTCGACACCGGGGAGCTGTTTTTT

d_gene: -
j_gene: TRBJ2-2
v_gene: TRBV7-9
abundance: -
CDR3aa: CASSLGGARNTGELFF
CDR3nt: TGTGCCAGCAGCTTGGGGGGGGCCAGGAACACCGGGGAGCTGTTTTTT

d_gene: TRBD1
j_gene: TRBJ1-1
v_gene: TRBV30
abundance: -
CDR3aa: CAWSVGGGGNTEAFF
CDR3nt: TGTGCCTGGAGTGTCGGAGGGGGCGGGAACACTGAAGCTTTCTTT

d_gene: TRBD1
j_gene: TRBJ1-5
v_gene: TRBV7-2
abundance: -
CDR3aa: CASSLDRGLTKPQHF
CDR3nt: TGTGCCAGCAGCTTAGACAGGGGGCTTACTAAGCCCCAGCATTTT

d_gene: -
j_gene: TRBJ1-5
v_gene: TRBV7-9
abundance: -
CDR3aa: CASSLGETNNQPQHF
CDR3nt: TGTGCCAGCAGCTTAGGAGAGACTAACAATCAGCCCCAGCATTTT

d_gene: -
j_gene: TRBJ2-7
v_gene: TRBV30
abundance: -
CDR3aa: CAWSGTRGSSYEQYF
CDR3nt: TGTGCCTGGAGTGGCACGCGGGGAAGCTCCTACGAGCAGTACTTC

d_gene: -
j_gene: TRBJ1-5
v_gene: TRBV6-1
abundance: -
CDR3aa: CASSILGGRQPQHF
CDR3nt: TGTGCCAGCAGTATATTGGGGGGGAGGCAGCCCCAGCATTTT

d_gene: TRBD2
j_gene: TRBJ2-1
v_gene: TRBV4-3
abundance: -
CDR3aa: CASSQEEALLAGGPEQFF
CDR3nt: TGCGCCAGCAGCCAAGAGGAGGCCCTACTAGCGGGAGGGCCTGAGCAGTTCTTC

d_gene: TRBD1
j_gene: TRBJ1-1
v_gene: TRBV18
abundance: -
CDR3aa: CASSPQGADTEAFF
CDR3nt: TGTGCCAGCTCACCACAGGGGGCCGACACTGAAGCTTTCTTT

d_gene: -
j_gene: TRBJ1-1
v_gene: TRBV19
abundance: -
CDR3aa: CASSMGGDTEAFF
CDR3nt: TGTGCCAGTAGTATGGGCGGGGATACTGAAGCTTTCTTT

d_gene: -
j_gene: TRBJ2-7
v_gene: TRBV7-9
abundance: -
CDR3aa: CASSLTGDEQYF
CDR3nt: TGTGCCAGCAGCTTGACGGGGGACGAGCAGTACTTC

d_gene: -
j_gene: TRBJ2-1
v_gene: TRBV20-1
abundance: -
CDR3aa: CSATPSDEQFF
CDR3nt: TGCAGTGCTACCCCCTCGGATGAGCAGTTCTTC

d_gene: TRBD2
j_gene: TRBJ2-5
v_gene: TRBV7-8
abundance: once
CDR3aa: CASSFGLAEETQYF
CDR3nt: TGTGCCAGCAGCTTTGGACTAGCGGAAGAGACCCAGTACTTC

d_gene: -
j_gene: TRBJ1-2
v_gene: TRBV7-2
abundance: -
CDR3aa: CASSQAGAWDGYTF
CDR3nt: TGTGCCAGCAGCCAAGCGGGGGCTTGGGATGGCTACACCTTC

d_gene: -
j_gene: TRBJ1-2
v_gene: TRBV19
abundance: -
CDR3aa: CASRQEWGGYTF
CDR3nt: TGTGCCAGTAGACAGGAATGGGGTGGCTACACCTTC

d_gene: -
j_gene: TRBJ1-5
v_gene: TRBV25-1
abundance: -
CDR3aa: CASAPGSGNQPQHF
CDR3nt: TGTGCCAGCGCCCCTGGCAGCGGCAATCAGCCCCAGCATTTT

d_gene: TRBD1
j_gene: TRBJ2-1
v_gene: TRBV4-1
abundance: -
CDR3aa: CASSPVPGQANEQFF
CDR3nt: TGCGCCAGCAGCCCCGTGCCGGGACAGGCGAATGAGCAGTTCTTC

d_gene: TRBD2
j_gene: TRBJ2-7
v_gene: TRBV5-4
abundance: -
CDR3aa: CASSQENGLAGVGYEQYF
CDR3nt: TGTGCCAGCAGCCAAGAAAATGGACTAGCGGGAGTCGGCTACGAGCAGTACTTC

d_gene: TRBD2
j_gene: TRBJ2-3
v_gene: TRBV9
abundance: -
CDR3aa: CASSVSGSLTDTQYF
CDR3nt: TGTGCCAGCAGCGTAAGCGGGAGTCTGACAGATACGCAGTATTTT

d_gene: TRBD1
j_gene: TRBJ2-4
v_gene: TRBV5-4
abundance: few
CDR3aa: CASSFGTGGGDIQYF
CDR3nt: TGTGCCAGCAGCTTCGGGACAGGGGGAGGAGACATTCAGTACTTC

d_gene: TRBD1
j_gene: TRBJ2-7
v_gene: TRBV6-5
abundance: -
CDR3aa: CASSPTDRGAGQYF
CDR3nt: TGTGCCAGCAGTCCCACTGACAGGGGCGCGGGGCAGTACTTC

d_gene: -
j_gene: TRBJ1-1
v_gene: TRBV5-1
abundance: many
CDR3aa: CASSPFASTDTEAFF
CDR3nt: TGCGCCAGCAGCCCATTCGCCTCTACAGACACTGAAGCTTTCTTT

d_gene: TRBD2
j_gene: TRBJ2-7
v_gene: TRBV4-3
abundance: -
CDR3aa: CASSLSRGGSYEQYF
CDR3nt: TGCGCCAGCAGCCTTTCCCGGGGGGGATCCTACGAGCAGTACTTC

d_gene: -
j_gene: TRBJ1-5
v_gene: TRBV14
abundance: -
CDR3aa: CASSQYTGQPQHF
CDR3nt: TGTGCCAGCAGCCAATACACAGGTCAGCCCCAGCATTTT

d_gene: -
j_gene: TRBJ2-5
v_gene: TRBV7-6
abundance: -
CDR3aa: CASSLGAGAGIQETQYF
CDR3nt: TGTGCCAGCAGCCTTGGGGCGGGGGCCGGAATACAAGAGACCCAGTACTTC

d_gene: TRBD1
j_gene: TRBJ1-5
v_gene: TRBV30
abundance: -
CDR3aa: CAWSMVSGQGRQPQHF
CDR3nt: TGTGCCTGGAGTATGGTTTCCGGACAGGGTCGACAGCCCCAGCATTTT

d_gene: TRBD2
j_gene: TRBJ2-4
v_gene: TRBV28
abundance: -
CDR3aa: CATTGGAWGNIQYF
CDR3nt: TGTGCCACCACGGGGGGTGCATGGGGGAACATTCAGTACTTC

d_gene: -
j_gene: TRBJ2-5
v_gene: TRBV25-1
abundance: -
CDR3aa: CASSRTGEVEETQYF
CDR3nt: TGTGCCAGCAGTCGAACAGGTGAAGTAGAAGAGACCCAGTACTTC

d_gene: TRBD2
j_gene: TRBJ2-1
v_gene: TRBV28
abundance: few
CDR3aa: CASSPEGGGAYNEQFF
CDR3nt: TGTGCCAGCAGTCCCGAAGGCGGGGGGGCTTACAATGAGCAGTTCTTC

d_gene: TRBD1
j_gene: TRBJ1-5
v_gene: TRBV2
abundance: -
CDR3aa: CASSVPRTGQANQPQHF
CDR3nt: TGTGCCAGCAGTGTCCCCAGGACAGGGCAAGCCAATCAGCCCCAGCATTTT

d_gene: TRBD1
j_gene: TRBJ1-5
v_gene: TRBV19
abundance: -
CDR3aa: CASGDRGRQPQHF
CDR3nt: TGTGCCAGTGGGGACAGGGGGCGTCAGCCCCAGCATTTT

d_gene: TRBD1
j_gene: TRBJ1-1
v_gene: TRBV2
abundance: once
CDR3aa: CASSVLPGQAEAFF
CDR3nt: TGTGCCAGCAGTGTCCTCCCGGGACAGGCTGAAGCTTTCTTT

d_gene: TRBD1
j_gene: TRBJ1-5
v_gene: TRBV7-9
abundance: -
CDR3aa: CASSWTGNQPQHF
CDR3nt: TGTGCCAGCAGCTGGACAGGGAATCAGCCCCAGCATTTT

d_gene: -
j_gene: TRBJ2-1
v_gene: TRBV5-4
abundance: -
CDR3aa: CASSQPVANEQFF
CDR3nt: TGTGCCAGCAGTCAGCCCGTAGCCAATGAGCAGTTCTTC

d_gene: TRBD1
j_gene: TRBJ1-5
v_gene: TRBV5-8
abundance: -
CDR3aa: CASSQTGMGFYQPQHF
CDR3nt: TGTGCCAGCAGCCAGACAGGGATGGGGTTCTATCAGCCCCAGCATTTT